This TCR beta chain was sequenced in a study of Graves' ophthalmopathy and Graves' hyperthyroidism. Study-level findings and limits: The study's model predicted ophthalmopathy progression at about 71% sensitivity and about 78% specificity. Most expanded clonotypes in thyroid above 0.001 frequency also showed up in blood.

TCR beta CDR3 regions were amplified from RNA transcripts. In the first round, RT-PCR was carried out with HTBI primers, and a multiplex PCR formed the second round. TCRdb passed the multiplex PCR reads through MiXCR, listing each CDR3 protein once. The sample contains 600,000 to 700,000 distinct CDR3 sequences, roughly 41% of which appear only once. As to this clonotype: Its antigen is not identified.

The germline V gene has CDR1 LNHNV and CDR2 YYDKDF (reference sequence). This CDR3 region has 15 residues. The V and J ends lost 4 bases and 5 bases, in that order; junction bases with no gene match: 8. The genes are TRBV15 and TRBJ2-5; 9 bases are a match to TRBD1. The origin of this receptor is an adult man with Graves' ophthalmopathy. The sequencing sample was made of peripheral blood. CDR3 amino acids: CATSTKRQGGETQYF. The CDR3 DNA sequence: TGTGCCACCAGCACAAAACGACAGGGGGGGGAGACCCAGTACTTC. Together with reference TRBV15 and TRBJ2-5, the CDR3 gives the full variable domain: DAMVIQNPRYQVTQFGKPVTLSCSQTLNHNVMYWYQQKSSQAPKLLFHYYDKDFNNEADTPDNFQSRRPNTSFCFLDIRSPGLGDTAMYLCATSTKRQGGETQYFGPGTRLLVL.